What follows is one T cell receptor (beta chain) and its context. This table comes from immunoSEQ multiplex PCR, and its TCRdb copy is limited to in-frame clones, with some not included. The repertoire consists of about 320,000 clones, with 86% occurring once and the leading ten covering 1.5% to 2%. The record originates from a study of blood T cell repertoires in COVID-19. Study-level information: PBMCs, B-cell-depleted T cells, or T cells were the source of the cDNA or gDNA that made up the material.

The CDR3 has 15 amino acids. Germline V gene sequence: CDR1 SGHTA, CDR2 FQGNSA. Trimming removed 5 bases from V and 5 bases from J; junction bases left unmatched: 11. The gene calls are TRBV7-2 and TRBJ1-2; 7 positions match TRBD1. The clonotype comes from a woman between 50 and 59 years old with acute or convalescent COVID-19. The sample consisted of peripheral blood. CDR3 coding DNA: TGTGCCAGCAGCGCCTACAGGGGAGTGAATTATGGCTACACCTTC. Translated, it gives CASSAYRGVNYGYTF.